This T cell receptor (beta chain) was recorded in a study of T cells after yellow fever vaccination. About the research overall: SMART-Seq v4 Ultra Low Input handled preparation of low-cell-number fractions. Study-wide findings and caveats: The study noted that FACS-sorted repertoires could contain abundant clonotypes contaminating from the bulk population. Post-booster repertoires again held most primary-vaccination clones (about 95% CD4, over 80% CD8).

TCRdb reprocessed the 5' RACE reads with MiXCR, giving one entry per CDR3 protein. The sample lists some 250,000 distinct CDR3 sequences; less than 9% were seen once. Of note for this clonotype: Its antigen is unidentified.

Germline loops: CDR1 SGHTA, CDR2 FQGNSA. The CDR3 extends over 17 amino acids. Trimming cost V 6 bases and J 7 bases; bases outside gene matches: 16. The V and J genes are TRBV7-2 and TRBJ2-1, with 9 bases matching TRBD2. The receptor was derived from a man younger than 40 who received the YFV17D yellow fever vaccine. The source was CD4+ T cells sorted from PBMCs, collected 15 days after the yellow fever booster vaccination. CDR3 sequence: CASSPVGGASGTNEQFF. The CDR3 DNA sequence: TGTGCCAGCAGTCCAGTGGGAGGGGCTAGCGGGACTAATGAGCAGTTCTTC.